This TCR beta chain derives from a study of stem cell transplantation in POMP-related autoinflammatory disease. From germline, CDR1 is LNHDA and CDR2 SQIVND (reference sequence). V was cut by 5 bases and J by 5 bases, with 16 bases left in between. The CDR3 loop spans 15 amino acids. Sequenced by immunoSEQ multiplex PCR; TCRdb stores in-frame clones only, minus some. The repertoire holds a few thousand clones, with 92% as singletons. The sequencing used CD8+ T cells from PBMCs, collected after stem cell transplantation. The rearrangement links TRBV19 to TRBJ1-5, with a possible D match to TRBD1 (6 bases). This sequence originates from a human patient with POMP-related autoinflammation and immune dysregulation (PRAID). Some T cells may be provided by the graft donor. CDR3 coding DNA: TGTGCCAGTAGTTCGGACAGTGTTGTTTATCAGCCCCAGCATTTT. Protein: CASSSDSVVYQPQHF.